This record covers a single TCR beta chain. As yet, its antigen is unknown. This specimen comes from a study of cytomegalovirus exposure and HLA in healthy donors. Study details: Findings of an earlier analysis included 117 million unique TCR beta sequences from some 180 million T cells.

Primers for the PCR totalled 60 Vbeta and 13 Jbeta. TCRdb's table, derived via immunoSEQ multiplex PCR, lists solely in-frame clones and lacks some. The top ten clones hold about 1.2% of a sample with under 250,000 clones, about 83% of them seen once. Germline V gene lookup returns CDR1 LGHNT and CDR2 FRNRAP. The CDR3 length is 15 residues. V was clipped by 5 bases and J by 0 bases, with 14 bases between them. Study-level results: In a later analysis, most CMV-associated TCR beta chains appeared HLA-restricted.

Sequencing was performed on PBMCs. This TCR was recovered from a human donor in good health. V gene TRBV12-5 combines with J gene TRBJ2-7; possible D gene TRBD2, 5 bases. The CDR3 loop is CASGPGRRNSYEQYF. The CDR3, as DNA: TGTGCTAGTGGTCCCGGTAGGAGGAACTCCTACGAGCAGTACTTC.